This T cell receptor (beta chain) was captured by sequencing in a study of cytomegalovirus exposure and HLA in healthy donors (dated by TCRdb to about 2017). Background on the whole study: According to a later analysis, one platform produced both the roughly 110 validation repertoires and the roughly 650 repertoires of the first cohort. The study aimed to test whether cataloging public T cell receptors could reveal signatures of past pathogen exposure. A separate validation cohort of approximately 120 different subjects was used in addition to the 666-subject first cohort. High-throughput TCR immunosequencing, statistical association of individual TCRs with disease status, and machine learning were combined to predict cytomegalovirus infection status. What the authors observed across the whole study: It was suggested by the authors that the approach could potentially be generalized to other disease states and immunological phenotypes. Most TCR sequences were observed very rarely across donors, whereas some public TCRs were present in many individuals. The study listed 164 TCR beta chains as associated with cytomegalovirus. A later analysis found that TCRs clustered in the first cohort also tended to co-occur in the roughly 120 validation repertoires, with roughly 95% of cluster scores above 0. In both the original and validation cohorts, the classifier was reported to diagnose cytomegalovirus status with high specificity and sensitivity. In vitro tests confirmed that three of the cytomegalovirus-associated TCR beta chains recognize cytomegalovirus antigens. A later analysis had no HLA typing for the validation cohort, so co-occurrence there was scored across all 120 repertoires.

Library preparation employed the immunoSEQ multiplex PCR assay. Turning to the authors' computational methods: A statistical classification framework was built for diagnosing cytomegalovirus status from the catalog of TCR beta chain sequences. In its TCRdb copy, this immuneACCESS table keeps in-frame sequences only and misses some clones. Where compared with another copy, unresolved V genes explain less than half of these, and the others have no known cause. That table furnishes V, J and clone size, whereas the DNA furnished D and trimming. The sample has roughly 180,000 clones on record, approximately 89% of them singletons. The top ten clonotypes cover 7.2% of the sample. To note about this clone: Its binding antigen is unknown. The record has no base qualities; no much larger clone is one base away.

The CDR3 holds 13 amino acids from the cysteine to the phenylalanine. Only the CDR3 DNA is retained, 39 bases long and in frame from the first base. Reading the germline V gene (reference sequence) gives CDR1 SEHNR and CDR2 FQNEAQ. At the junction V is shortened by 6 bases and J by 1 base, with 9 bases in between. The donors were included in the validation cohort of some 120 subjects, a group kept apart from the roughly 700-subject first cohort. The V and J segments used are TRBV7-9 and TRBJ1-1, and perhaps TRBD1 as D gene, on 5 matching bases. This receptor was taken from a man aged 25 to 40 in good health and CMV-seropositive. What was sequenced was PBMCs. Read as DNA, the sequence is TGTGCCAGCAGTCATGGGGCGAACACTGAAGCTTTCTTT. Its protein is CASSHGANTEAFF.